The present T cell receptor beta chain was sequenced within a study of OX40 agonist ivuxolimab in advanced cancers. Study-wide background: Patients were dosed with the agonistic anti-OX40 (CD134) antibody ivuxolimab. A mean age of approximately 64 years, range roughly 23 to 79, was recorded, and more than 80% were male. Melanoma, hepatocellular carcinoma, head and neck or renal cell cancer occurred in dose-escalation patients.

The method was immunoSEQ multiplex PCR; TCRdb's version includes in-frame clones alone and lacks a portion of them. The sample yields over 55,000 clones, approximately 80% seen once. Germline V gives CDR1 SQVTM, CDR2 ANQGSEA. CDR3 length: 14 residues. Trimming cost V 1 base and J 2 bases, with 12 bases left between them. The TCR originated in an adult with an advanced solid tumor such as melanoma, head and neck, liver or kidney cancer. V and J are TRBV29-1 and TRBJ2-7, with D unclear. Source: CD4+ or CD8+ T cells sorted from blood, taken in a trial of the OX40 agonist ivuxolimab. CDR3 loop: CSVEVGSNPYEQYF. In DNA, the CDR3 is TGCAGCGTTGAAGTTGGAAGTAACCCCTACGAGCAGTACTTC.